This T cell receptor (beta chain) is drawn from a study of early T cells in non-severe SARS-CoV-2 infection. Individually, cDNA molecules had unique molecular identifiers attached to them. TCRdb itself ran the 5' RACE reads through MiXCR, one entry per CDR3 protein. The repertoire holds 75,000 to 90,000 distinct CDR3 sequences, with 9.5% to 15% as singletons. Trimming removed 1 base from V and 5 bases from J; junction bases left unmatched: 5. CDR1 SGHRS and CDR2 YFSETQ come from the germline V gene. The CDR3 loop spans 15 amino acids. This clonotype has only a few counts. The sample was whole blood. The sequence came from an adult who was a healthcare worker with PCR-confirmed SARS-CoV-2 infection or an uninfected control (not recorded which). The genes are TRBV5-1 and TRBJ2-1; 8 bases are shared with TRBD2. The CDR3 protein is CASSLMSGSDNEQFF. CDR3 nucleotides: TGCGCCAGCAGCTTGATGAGCGGGAGCGACAATGAGCAGTTCTTC.